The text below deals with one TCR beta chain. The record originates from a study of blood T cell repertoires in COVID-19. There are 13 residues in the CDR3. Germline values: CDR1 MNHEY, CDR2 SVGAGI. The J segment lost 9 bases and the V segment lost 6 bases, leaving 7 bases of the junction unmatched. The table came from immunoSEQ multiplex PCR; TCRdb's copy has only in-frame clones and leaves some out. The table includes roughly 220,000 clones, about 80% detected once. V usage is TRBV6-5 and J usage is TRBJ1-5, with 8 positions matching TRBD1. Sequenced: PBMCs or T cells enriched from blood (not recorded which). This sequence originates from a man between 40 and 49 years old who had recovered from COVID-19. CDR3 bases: TGTGCCAGCAGCCCCGGGACAGGCCGGCCCCAGCATTTT. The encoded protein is CASSPGTGRPQHF.